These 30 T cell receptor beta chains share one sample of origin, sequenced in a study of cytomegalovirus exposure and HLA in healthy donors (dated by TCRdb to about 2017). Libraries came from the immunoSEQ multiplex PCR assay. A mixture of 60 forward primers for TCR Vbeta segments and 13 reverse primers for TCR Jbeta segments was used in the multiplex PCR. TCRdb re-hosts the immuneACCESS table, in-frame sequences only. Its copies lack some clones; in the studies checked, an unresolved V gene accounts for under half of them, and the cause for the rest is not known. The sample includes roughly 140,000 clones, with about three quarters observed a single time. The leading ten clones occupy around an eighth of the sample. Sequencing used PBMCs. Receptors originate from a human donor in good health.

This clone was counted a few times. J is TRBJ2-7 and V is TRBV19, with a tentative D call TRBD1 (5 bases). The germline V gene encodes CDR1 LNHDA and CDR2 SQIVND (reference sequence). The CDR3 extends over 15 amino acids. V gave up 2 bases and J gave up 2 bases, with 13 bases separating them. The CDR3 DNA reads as TGTGCCAGTAGTATATCTTTGGGGCAGACCTACGAGCAGTACTTC. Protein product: CASSISLGQTYEQYF.

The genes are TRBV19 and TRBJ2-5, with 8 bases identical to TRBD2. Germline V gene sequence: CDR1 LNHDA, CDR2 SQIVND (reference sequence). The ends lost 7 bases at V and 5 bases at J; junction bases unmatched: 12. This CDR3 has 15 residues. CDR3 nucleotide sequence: TGTGCCAGTAACCCTAATGTCGGGGGGGCGGAGACCCAGTACTTC. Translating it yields CASNPNVGGAETQYF. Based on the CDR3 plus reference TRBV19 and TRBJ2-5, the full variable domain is DGGITQSPKYLFRKEGQNVTLSCEQNLNHDAMYWYRQDPGQGLRLIYYSQIVNDFQKGDIAEGYSVSREKKESFPLTVTSAQKNPTAFYLCASNPNVGGAETQYFGPGTRLLVL.

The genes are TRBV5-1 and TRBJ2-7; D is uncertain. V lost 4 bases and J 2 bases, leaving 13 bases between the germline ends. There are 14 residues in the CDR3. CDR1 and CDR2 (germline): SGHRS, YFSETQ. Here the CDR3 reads CASSREHLAYEQYF. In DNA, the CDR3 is TGCGCCAGCAGCCGCGAGCACCTGGCCTACGAGCAGTACTTC.

The CDR3 DNA reads TGTGCCAGCAGTTTACAGGGTTGGGAGACCCAGTACTTC. Translation gives CASSLQGWETQYF. The genes are TRBV28 and TRBJ2-5, with D perhaps matching TRBD1 (5 bases). CDR3 length: 13 residues. The V end lost 2 bases, the J end lost 5 bases, and 9 bases lay between the germline ends. The V gene's germline CDR1 is MDHEN and CDR2 SYDVKM.

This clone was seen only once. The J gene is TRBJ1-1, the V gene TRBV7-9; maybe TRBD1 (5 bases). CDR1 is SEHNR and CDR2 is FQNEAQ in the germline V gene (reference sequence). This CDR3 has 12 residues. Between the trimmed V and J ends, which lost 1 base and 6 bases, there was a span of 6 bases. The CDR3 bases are TGTGCCAGCAGCTTAGGACAGCCTGAAGCTTTCTTT. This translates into CASSLGQPEAFF.

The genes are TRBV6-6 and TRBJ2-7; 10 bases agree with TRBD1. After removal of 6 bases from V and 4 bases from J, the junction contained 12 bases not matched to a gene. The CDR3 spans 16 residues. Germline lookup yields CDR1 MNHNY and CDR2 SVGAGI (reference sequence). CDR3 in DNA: TGTGCCAGCAGAGGGGGACAGGGGAAAAAAGGGTACGAGCAGTACTTC. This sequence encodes CASRGGQGKKGYEQYF.

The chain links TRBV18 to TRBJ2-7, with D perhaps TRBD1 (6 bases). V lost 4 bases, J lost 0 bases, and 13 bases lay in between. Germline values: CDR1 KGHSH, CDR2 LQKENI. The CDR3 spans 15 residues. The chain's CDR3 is CASSQEGVPSYEQYF. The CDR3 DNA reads TGTGCCAGCTCACAAGAGGGGGTCCCCTCCTACGAGCAGTACTTC.

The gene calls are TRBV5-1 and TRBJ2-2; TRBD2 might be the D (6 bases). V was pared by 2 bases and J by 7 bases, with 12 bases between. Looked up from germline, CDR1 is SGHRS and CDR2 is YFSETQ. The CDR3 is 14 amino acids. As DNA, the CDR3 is TGCGCCAGCAGCTTCGCGGGGCGCGGCGGGGAGCTGTTTTTT. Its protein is CASSFAGRGGELFF.

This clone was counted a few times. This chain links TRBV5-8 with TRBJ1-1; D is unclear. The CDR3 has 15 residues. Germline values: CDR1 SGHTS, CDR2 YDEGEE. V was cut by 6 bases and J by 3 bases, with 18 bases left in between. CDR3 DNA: TGTGCCAGCATGCAGACCCTCGGGGATGACACTGAAGCTTTCTTT. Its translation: CASMQTLGDDTEAFF.

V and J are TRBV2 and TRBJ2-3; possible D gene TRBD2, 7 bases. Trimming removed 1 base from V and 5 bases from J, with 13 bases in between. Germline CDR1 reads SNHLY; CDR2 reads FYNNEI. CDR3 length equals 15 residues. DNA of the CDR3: TGTGCCAGCAGTGAAGAGGGGGGGGGCGTAGATACGCAGTATTTT. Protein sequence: CASSEEGGGVDTQYF.

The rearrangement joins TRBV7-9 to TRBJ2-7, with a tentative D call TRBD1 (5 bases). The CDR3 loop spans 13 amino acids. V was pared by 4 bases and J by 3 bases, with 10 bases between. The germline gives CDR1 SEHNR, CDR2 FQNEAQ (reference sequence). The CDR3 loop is CASSSADSYEQYF. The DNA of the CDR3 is TGTGCCAGCAGCTCAGCCGACAGCTACGAGCAGTACTTC.

CDR3 sequence reads: CASSPTENTEAFF. DNA of the CDR3: TGTGCCAGCAGTCCTACCGAGAACACTGAAGCTTTCTTT. The rearrangement links TRBV6-5 to TRBJ1-1; D gene ambiguous. The V gene lost 5 bases and the J gene lost 1 base, with 8 bases spanning the gap. Germline CDR1 and CDR2: MNHEY and SVGAGI. The CDR3 has 13 residues.

The CDR3 bases are TGCGCCAGCAGCCAAGACGGGGGTTTTAGGTCCTACGAGCAGTACTTC. It codes for CASSQDGGFRSYEQYF. The gene calls are TRBV4-1 and TRBJ2-7, with D perhaps TRBD2 (6 bases). Germline V gene lookup returns CDR1 MGHRA and CDR2 YSYEKL. CDR3 size: 16 residues. V gave up 0 bases and J gave up 1 base, with 13 bases separating them.

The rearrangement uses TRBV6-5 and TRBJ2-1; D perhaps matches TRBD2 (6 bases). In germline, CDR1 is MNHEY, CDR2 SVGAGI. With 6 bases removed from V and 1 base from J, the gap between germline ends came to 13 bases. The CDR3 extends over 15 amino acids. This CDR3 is CASSRGALSYNEQFF. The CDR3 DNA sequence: TGTGCCAGCAGCCGCGGGGCTCTATCCTACAATGAGCAGTTCTTC.

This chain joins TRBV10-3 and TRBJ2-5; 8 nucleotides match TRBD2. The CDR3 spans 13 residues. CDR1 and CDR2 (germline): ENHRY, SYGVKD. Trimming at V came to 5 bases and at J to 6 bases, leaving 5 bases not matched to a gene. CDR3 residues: CAISQAGVKTQYF. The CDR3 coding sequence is TGTGCCATCAGTCAAGCGGGAGTAAAGACCCAGTACTTC.

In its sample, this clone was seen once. CDR3 in DNA: TGTGCCAGCAGTGAAGCCAAGCTGACAGGGGGCTTGTTGAACACTGAAGCTTTCTTT. Translating gives CASSEAKLTGGLLNTEAFF. The chain recombines TRBV6-1 with TRBJ1-1, with TRBD1 matching 10 bases. After removal of 0 bases from V and 0 bases from J, the junction contained 10 bases not matched to a gene. The length of the CDR3 is 19 residues. Germline lookup yields CDR1 MNHNS and CDR2 SASEGT.

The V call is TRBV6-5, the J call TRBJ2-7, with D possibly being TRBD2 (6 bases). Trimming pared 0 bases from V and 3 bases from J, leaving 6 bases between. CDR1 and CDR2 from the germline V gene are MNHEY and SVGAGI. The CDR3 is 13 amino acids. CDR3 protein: CASSYSGSYEQYF. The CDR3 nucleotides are TGTGCCAGCAGTTACTCCGGGAGCTACGAGCAGTACTTC.

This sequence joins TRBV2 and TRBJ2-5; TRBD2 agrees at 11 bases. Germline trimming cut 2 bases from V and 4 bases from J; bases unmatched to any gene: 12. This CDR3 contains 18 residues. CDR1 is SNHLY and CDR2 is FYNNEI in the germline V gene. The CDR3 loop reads CASSESVAGGVNIETQYF. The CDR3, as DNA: TGTGCCAGCAGTGAATCGGTAGCGGGAGGGGTTAATATAGAGACCCAGTACTTC.

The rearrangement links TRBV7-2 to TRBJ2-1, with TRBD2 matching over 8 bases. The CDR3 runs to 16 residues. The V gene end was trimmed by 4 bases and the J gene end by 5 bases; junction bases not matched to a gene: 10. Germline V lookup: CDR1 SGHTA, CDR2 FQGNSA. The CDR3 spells CASSSSNAGGNNEQFF. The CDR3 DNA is TGTGCCAGCAGCTCCTCAAACGCGGGGGGTAACAATGAGCAGTTCTTC. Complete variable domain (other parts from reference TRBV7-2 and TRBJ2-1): GAGVSQSPSNKVTEKGKDVELRCDPISGHTALYWYRQSLGQGLEFLIYFQGNSAPDKSGLPSDRFSAERTGGSVSTLTIQRTQQEDSAVYLCASSSSNAGGNNEQFFGPGTRLTVL.

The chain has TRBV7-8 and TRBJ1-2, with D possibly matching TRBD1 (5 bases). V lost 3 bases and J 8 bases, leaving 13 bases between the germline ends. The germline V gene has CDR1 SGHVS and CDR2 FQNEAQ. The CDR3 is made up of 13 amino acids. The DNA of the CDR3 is TGTGCCAGCAGCTTGGAGACAGCTTTAGGCTACACCTTC. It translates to CASSLETALGYTF.

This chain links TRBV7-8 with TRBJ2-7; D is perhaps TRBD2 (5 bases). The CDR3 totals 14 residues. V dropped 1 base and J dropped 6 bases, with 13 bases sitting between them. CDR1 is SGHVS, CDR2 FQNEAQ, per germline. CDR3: CASSLEPSFGEQYF. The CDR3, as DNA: TGTGCCAGCAGCTTAGAGCCTAGCTTCGGCGAGCAGTACTTC.

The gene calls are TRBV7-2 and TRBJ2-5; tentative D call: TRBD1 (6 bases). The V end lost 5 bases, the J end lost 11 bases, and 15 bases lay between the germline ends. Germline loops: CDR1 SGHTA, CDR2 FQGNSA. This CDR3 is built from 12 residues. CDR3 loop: CASSTQGKVQYF. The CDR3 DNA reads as TGTGCCAGCAGCACACAGGGAAAGGTTCAGTACTTC. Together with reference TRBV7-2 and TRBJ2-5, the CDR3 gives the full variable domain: GAGVSQSPSNKVTEKGKDVELRCDPISGHTALYWYRQSLGQGLEFLIYFQGNSAPDKSGLPSDRFSAERTGGSVSTLTIQRTQQEDSAVYLCASSTQGKVQYFGPGTRLLVL.

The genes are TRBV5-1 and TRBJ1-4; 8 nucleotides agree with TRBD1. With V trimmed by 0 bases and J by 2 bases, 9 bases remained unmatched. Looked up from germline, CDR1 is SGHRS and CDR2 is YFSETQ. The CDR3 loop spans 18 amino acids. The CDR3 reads CASSLDRTGRSTNEKLFF. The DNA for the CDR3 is TGCGCCAGCAGCTTGGATCGGACAGGGAGGAGCACTAATGAAAAACTGTTTTTT.

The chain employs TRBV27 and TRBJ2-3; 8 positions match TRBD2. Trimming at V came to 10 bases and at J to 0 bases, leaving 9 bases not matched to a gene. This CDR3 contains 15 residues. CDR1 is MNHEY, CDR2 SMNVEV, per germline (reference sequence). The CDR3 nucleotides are TGTGCCACCACGGGGGGGGACGGTAGCACAGATACGCAGTATTTT. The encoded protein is CATTGGDGSTDTQYF.

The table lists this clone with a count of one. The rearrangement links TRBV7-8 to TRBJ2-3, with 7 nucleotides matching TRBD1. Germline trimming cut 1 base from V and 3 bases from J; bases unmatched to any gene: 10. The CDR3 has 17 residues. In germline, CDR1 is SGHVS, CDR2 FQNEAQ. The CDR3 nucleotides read TGTGCCAGCAGCTTAGTGGTGACAGGGAAAAGGACAGATACGCAGTATTTT. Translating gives CASSLVVTGKRTDTQYF.

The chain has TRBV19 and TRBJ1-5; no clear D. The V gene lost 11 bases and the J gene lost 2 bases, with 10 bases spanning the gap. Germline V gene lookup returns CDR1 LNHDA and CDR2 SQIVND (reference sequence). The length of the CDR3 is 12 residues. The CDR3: CASSRGNQPQHF. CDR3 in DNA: TGTGCCTCCTCGCGGGGCAATCAGCCCCAGCATTTT.

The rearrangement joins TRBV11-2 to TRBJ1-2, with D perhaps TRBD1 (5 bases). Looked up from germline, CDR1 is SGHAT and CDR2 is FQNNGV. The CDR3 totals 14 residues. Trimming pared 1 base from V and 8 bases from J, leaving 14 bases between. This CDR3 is CASSLGRGSKGYTF. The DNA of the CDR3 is TGTGCCAGCAGCTTAGGTAGGGGAAGCAAAGGCTACACCTTC.

CDR3: CASSEPGTDTQYF. In DNA, the CDR3 is TGTGCCAGCAGTGAACCCGGCACAGATACGCAGTATTTT. The rearrangement joins TRBV25-1 to TRBJ2-3; D is uncertain. CDR1 and CDR2 (germline): MGHDK, SYGVNS. The V end was cut by 2 bases, the J end by 1 base, with 4 bases between. The CDR3 is made up of 13 amino acids.

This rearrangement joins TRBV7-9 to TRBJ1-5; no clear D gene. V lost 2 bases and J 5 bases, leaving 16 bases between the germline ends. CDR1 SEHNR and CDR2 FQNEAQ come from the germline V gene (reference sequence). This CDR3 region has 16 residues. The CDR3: CASSLKIESRHQPQHF. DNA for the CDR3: TGTGCCAGCAGCTTAAAGATCGAGAGCCGCCATCAGCCCCAGCATTTT.

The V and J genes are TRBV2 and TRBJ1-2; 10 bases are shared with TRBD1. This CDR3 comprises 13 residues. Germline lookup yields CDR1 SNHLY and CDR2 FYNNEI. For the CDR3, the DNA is TGTGGCCATGTCCCGGGACAGGGGAAAGGCTACACCTTC. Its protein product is CGHVPGQGKGYTF.